This TCR beta chain was sequenced in a study of blood T cell repertoires in COVID-19. Overall study: Sites across the United States, Italy and Spain contributed samples from acute and convalescent COVID-19. T cells, B-cell-depleted T cells, or PBMCs supplied cDNA or gDNA.

This clone was seen a few times. V lost 6 bases to trimming and J lost 4 bases, with 12 bases between them. The CDR3 has 13 amino acids. Original processing notes: By means of reference gene primer amplification, nucleated cell counts were estimated. Method: immunoSEQ multiplex PCR; TCRdb's copy keeps in-frame clones and lacks some. V, J and clone size were drawn from that table, and D and trimming were deduced from the DNA. The sample lists roughly 110,000 clones, 80% to 85% occurring once. V gene TRBV12-3 or TRBV12-4 combines with J gene TRBJ1-2; D is unresolved. This TCR was recovered from a man in his 70s with acute or convalescent COVID-19. The sequenced sample was peripheral blood. The CDR3 protein is CASSPGFSYGYTF. CDR3 coding DNA: TGTGCCAGCAGCCCGGGATTTTCCTATGGCTACACCTTC.